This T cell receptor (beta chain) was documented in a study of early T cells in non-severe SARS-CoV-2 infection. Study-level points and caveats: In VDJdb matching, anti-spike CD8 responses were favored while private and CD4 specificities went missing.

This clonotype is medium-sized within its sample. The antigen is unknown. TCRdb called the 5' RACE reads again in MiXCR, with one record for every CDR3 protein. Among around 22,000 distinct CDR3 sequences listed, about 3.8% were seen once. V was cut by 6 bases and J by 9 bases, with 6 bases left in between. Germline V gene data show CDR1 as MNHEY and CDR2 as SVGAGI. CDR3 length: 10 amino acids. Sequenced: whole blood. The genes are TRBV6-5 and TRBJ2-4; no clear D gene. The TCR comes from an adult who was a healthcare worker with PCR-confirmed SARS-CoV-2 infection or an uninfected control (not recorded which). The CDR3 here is CASRGRIQYF. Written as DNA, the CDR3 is TGTGCCAGCAGAGGTCGCATTCAGTACTTC.